These T cell receptor beta chains were read from a single sample in a study of blood T cells in healthy people across ages. TCRdb reprocessed the 5' RACE reads with MiXCR, giving one entry per CDR3 protein. The table includes approximately 780,000 distinct CDR3 sequences, 20% to 30% detected once. The data were also submitted as part of a second study, on T cells of mothers and their children.

The sample was blood. These receptors were taken from a boy aged 5 to 17 in good health. Each CDR3 is given without its conserved first and last residue.

>TRBV13|13|TRBJ2-1
ASSLGRGVYNEQF
>TRBV6-5|13|TRBJ2-7
ASSYGSGRTYEQY
>TRBV20-1|12|TRBJ1-4
SARPGATNEKLF
>TRBV4-2|15|TRBJ2-7
ASSQEGPRSPGYEQY
>TRBV6-5|13|TRBJ1-4
ASSFYRGLNEKLF
>TRBV5-1|12|TRBJ1-1
ASSFLGERGEAF
>TRBV11-2|10|TRBJ2-5
ASSLAQGVQY
>TRBV20-1|17|TRBJ2-1
SAYSGTSGGALSYNEQF
>TRBV20-1|11|TRBJ1-2
SARLGQEEGCT
>TRBV11-2|13|TRBJ2-1
ASSSIEQGRNEQF
>TRBV29-1|10|TRBJ1-1
SVATASTEAF
>TRBV25-1|14|TRBJ2-5
ASSEGRTGGAETQY
>TRBV12-3/TRBV12-4|10|TRBJ2-3
ASRAQGDTQY
>TRBV7-9|10|TRBJ2-3
ASSPSQGAQY
>TRBV20-1|12|TRBJ2-6
SATRSSGANVLT
>TRBV9|11|TRBJ2-1
ASSVATDYEQF
>TRBV2|12|TRBJ2-5
ASRPGTGRETQY
>TRBV6-6|13|TRBJ1-1
ASSYSPAWNTEAF
>TRBV7-9|14|TRBJ2-5
ASKRPFRGQRETQY
>TRBV30|12|TRBJ1-2
AWRTGQGAYGYT
>TRBV29-1|11|TRBJ1-1
SAARELNTEAF
>TRBV30|14|TRBJ1-6
AWSALLRVRDSPLH
>TRBV11-2|14|TRBJ2-7
ASSPEPDGPSYEQY
>TRBV25-1|13|TRBJ2-5
ASSEYSAGQETQY
>TRBV20-1|9|TRBJ2-2
SAPGAGELF
>TRBV12-5|10|TRBJ2-3
ASGLSTDTQY
>TRBV27|10|TRBJ2-7
ASRTGPLEQY
>TRBV5-1|13|TRBJ1-2
ASSLRTGTNYGYT
>TRBV10-1|13|TRBJ2-7
ASSDGKGWGYEQY
>TRBV3-1|13|TRBJ2-7
ASSHNSGGSYEQY
>TRBV6-5|11|TRBJ1-2
ASRQDGNYGYT
>TRBV7-9|9|TRBJ2-5
ATDVVLSQY
>TRBV29-1|12|TRBJ2-5
SVQRGSLKETQY
>TRBV12-3/TRBV12-4|10|TRBJ1-1
ASSSWGTEAF
>TRBV11-2|12|TRBJ2-1
ASNRLAGDNEQF
>TRBV7-9|15|TRBJ2-5
ASSLSSGGVYQETQY
>TRBV5-1|11|TRBJ2-7
ASSPGQHYEQY
>TRBV4-2|15|TRBJ2-1
ASSQESTGGPYNEQF
>TRBV11-2|15|TRBJ2-7
ASSLGLYGDFSYEQY
>TRBV10-3|12|TRBJ2-3
AITGQGATDTQY
>TRBV7-9|13|TRBJ2-2
ASSPGGWNTGELF
>TRBV20-1|12|TRBJ1-1
SARPGGVNTEAF
>TRBV19|12|TRBJ1-1
ASSIDYRAAEAF
>TRBV7-9|14|TRBJ2-5
ASSRGTARPQETQY
>TRBV6-1|9|.
ASGSRVEQF
>TRBV20-1|12|TRBJ2-5
NALGPGQKETRY
>TRBV7-2|12|TRBJ2-7
ASSLDVDRGEQY
>TRBV7-9|13|TRBJ1-3
ASSPAGQGEGAIY
>TRBV6-5|16|TRBJ2-4
ASARTGILSLAKNIQY
>TRBV10-2|15|TRBJ1-4
ASRHRDRPGFNEKLF
>TRBV4-1|14|TRBJ2-6
ASSQRGTSGANVLT
>TRBV12-3/TRBV12-4|13|TRBJ2-2
ATSGPIANTGELF
>TRBV7-6|14|TRBJ2-3
ASSLNLRRAVDTQY